Reported below is one T cell receptor beta chain. Its antigen is unidentified. Trimming took 0 bases from V and 0 from J, leaving 9 bases between them. Per the germline V gene, CDR1 is PRHDT and CDR2 is FYEKMQ (reference sequence). This CDR3 region has 16 residues. Data came from immunoSEQ multiplex PCR; TCRdb stores just in-frame clones and leaves some out. The table has over 25,000 clones, around 94% seen once. The source of the sample is a study of T cell clones after liver transplantation. On the study more broadly: Immunosuppression withdrawal was tried within 2 years after liver transplantation in this trial. Apart from a few HCV-positive recipients, transplants were for non-autoimmune, non-viral reasons. Without induction therapy, subjects received standard immunosuppression until 12-24 months post-transplant.

Study-wide findings and caveats: Donor-reactive sequences fell more than third party-reactive ones, suggesting partial deletion.

This TCR derives from a human patient who received a liver transplant. Some T cells may be the graft donor's. This sample comprised CD8+ T cells from blood, obtained 12 months after liver transplant. The V gene is TRBV13, the J gene TRBJ2-1; D gene ambiguous. The CDR3 bases are TGTGCCAGCAGCTTAGGGCGCCTGAGCTCCTACAATGAGCAGTTCTTC. Translating gives CASSLGRLSSYNEQFF.